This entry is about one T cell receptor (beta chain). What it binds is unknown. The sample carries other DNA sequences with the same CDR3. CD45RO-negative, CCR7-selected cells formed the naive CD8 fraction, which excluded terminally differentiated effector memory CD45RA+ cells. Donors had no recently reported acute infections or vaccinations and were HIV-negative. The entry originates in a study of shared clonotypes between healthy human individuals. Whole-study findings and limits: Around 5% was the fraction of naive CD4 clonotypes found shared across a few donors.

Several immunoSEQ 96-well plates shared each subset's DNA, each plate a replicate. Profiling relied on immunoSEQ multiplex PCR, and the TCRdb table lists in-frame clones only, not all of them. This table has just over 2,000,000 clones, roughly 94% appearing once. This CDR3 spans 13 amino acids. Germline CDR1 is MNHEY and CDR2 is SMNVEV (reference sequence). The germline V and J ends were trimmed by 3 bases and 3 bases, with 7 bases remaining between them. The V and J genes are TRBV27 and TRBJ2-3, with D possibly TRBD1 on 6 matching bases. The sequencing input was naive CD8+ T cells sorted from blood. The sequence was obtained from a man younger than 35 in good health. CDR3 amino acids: CASSLRGTDTQYF. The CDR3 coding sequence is TGTGCCAGCAGTTTGAGGGGGACAGATACGCAGTATTTT.